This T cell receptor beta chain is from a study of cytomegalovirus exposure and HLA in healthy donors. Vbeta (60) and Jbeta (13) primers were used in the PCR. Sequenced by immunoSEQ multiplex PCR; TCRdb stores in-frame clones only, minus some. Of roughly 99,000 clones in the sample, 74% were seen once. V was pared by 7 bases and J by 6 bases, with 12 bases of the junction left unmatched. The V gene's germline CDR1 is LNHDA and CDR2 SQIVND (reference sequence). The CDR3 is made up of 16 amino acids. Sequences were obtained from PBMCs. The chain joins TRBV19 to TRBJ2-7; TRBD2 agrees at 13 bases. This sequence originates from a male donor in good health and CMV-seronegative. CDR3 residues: CASTSSGLAGYTEQYF. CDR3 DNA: TGTGCCAGTACCTCATCGGGACTAGCGGGGTATACCGAGCAGTACTTC.